This T cell receptor (beta chain) came from a study of Ad26.COV2.S vaccination and SARS-CoV-2 variants. CDR3 length: 14 residues. V gave up 5 bases and J gave up 6 bases; unmatched junction bases: 6. From germline, CDR1 is SGHTA and CDR2 FQGTGA. Here immunoSEQ multiplex PCR was the method, and the copy in TCRdb shows in-frame clones only, minus some. The sample holds about 500,000 clones, nearly 90% seen once. Treatment defined: roughly 18 received Ad26.COV2.S at low or high dose, single or two shots; a few received placebo; per-sample allocation not given. Samples analyzed were those drawn on day 63 after the first vaccine or placebo injection. SARS-CoV-2 spike from the Wuhan strain was encoded by the vaccine, an Ad26 vector.

The gene calls are TRBV7-3 and TRBJ2-2, with 7 bases aligning to TRBD1. Sequences were derived from peripheral blood, sampled in a trial of Ad26.COV2.S vaccine versus placebo. This receptor was identified in a person between 18 and 65 years old who received the Ad26.COV2.S COVID-19 vaccine or a placebo. In nucleotides, the CDR3 is TGTGCCAGCAGCCCACAGGGGATCGCCGGGGAGCTGTTTTTT. As protein: CASSPQGIAGELFF.